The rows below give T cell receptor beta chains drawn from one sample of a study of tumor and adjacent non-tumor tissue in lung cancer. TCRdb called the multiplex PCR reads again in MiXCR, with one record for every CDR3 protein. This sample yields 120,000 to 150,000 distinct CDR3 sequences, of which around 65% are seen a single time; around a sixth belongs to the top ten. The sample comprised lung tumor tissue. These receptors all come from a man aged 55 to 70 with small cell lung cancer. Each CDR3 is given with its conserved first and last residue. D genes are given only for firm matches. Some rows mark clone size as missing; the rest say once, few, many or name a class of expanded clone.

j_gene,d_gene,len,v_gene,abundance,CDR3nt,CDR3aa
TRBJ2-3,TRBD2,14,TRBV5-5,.,TGTGCCAGCAGCTTCCAGCGGGAGTCAGATACGCAGTATTTT,CASSFQRESDTQYF
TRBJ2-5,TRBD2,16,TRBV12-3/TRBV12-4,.,TGTGCCAGCAGTGTCGGGTCTAGCGGGATCCAAGAGACCCAGTACTTC,CASSVGSSGIQETQYF
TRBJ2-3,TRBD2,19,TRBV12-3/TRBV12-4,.,TGTGCCAGCAGTGAGACCAACCAGCGACTAGCGGGGGTCGCAGATACGCAGTATTTT,CASSETNQRLAGVADTQYF
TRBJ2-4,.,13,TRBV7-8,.,TGTGCCAGCAGCTTAGACAGGAGGAACATTCAGTGCTTC,CASSLDRRNIQCF
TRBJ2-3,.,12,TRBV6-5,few,TGTGCCAGCACTTCGGGTAGCGATACGCAGTATTTT,CASTSGSDTQYF
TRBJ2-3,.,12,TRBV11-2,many,TGTGCCAGCAGCCCCTCGGGACTGGGGCAGTATTTT,CASSPSGLGQYF
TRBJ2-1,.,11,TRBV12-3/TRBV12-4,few,TGTGCCAGCAGCCGGTCCAATGAGCAGTTCTTC,CASSRSNEQFF
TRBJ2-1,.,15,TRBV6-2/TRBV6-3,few,TGTGCCAGCAGTTACAGTGGGGAAGCCTACAATGAGCAGTTCTTC,CASSYSGEAYNEQFF
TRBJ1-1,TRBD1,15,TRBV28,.,TGTGCCAGCATACCATTCGGGACAGGGAGCACTGAAGCTTTCTTT,CASIPFGTGSTEAFF
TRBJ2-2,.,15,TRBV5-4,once,TGTGCCAGCAGCCACGGGGGAGTAAGGACCGGGGAGCTCTTTTTT,CASSHGGVRTGELFF
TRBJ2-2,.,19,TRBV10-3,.,TGTGCCATCAGTGGGACCGGGACAAGGCCGAACGCGAACACCGGGGAGCTGTTTTTT,CAISGTGTRPNANTGELFF
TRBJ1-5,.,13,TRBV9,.,TGTGCCAGCAGCGGAGCCCCCAATCAGCCCCAGCATTTT,CASSGAPNQPQHF
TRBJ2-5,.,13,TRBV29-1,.,TGCAGCGTTGAAACCTCGCAGGGGGAGACCCAGTACTTC,CSVETSQGETQYF
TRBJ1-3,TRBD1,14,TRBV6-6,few,TGTGCCAGCAGCACTGGACAGGCTGGAAACACCATATATTTT,CASSTGQAGNTIYF
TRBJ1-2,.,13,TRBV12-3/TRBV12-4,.,TGTGTCAGCAGTTTCCACGACAGCAGAGGCTACACCTTC,CVSSFHDSRGYTF
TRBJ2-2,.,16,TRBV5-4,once,TGTGCCTGCAGCTTGGTAGCGTTGACGAACACCGGGGAGCTGTTTTTT,CACSLVALTNTGELFF
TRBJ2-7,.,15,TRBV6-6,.,TGTGCCAGCAGTTACTCGAGGGCCGGTGCCTACGAGCAGTACTTC,CASSYSRAGAYEQYF
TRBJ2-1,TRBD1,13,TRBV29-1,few,TGCAGCGTCCAGGGGGACAGGGGGCGTGAGCAGTTCTTC,CSVQGDRGREQFF
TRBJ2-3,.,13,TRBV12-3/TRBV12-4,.,TGTGCCAGCACCGCGTCTGCTTCAGAAACGCAGTATTTT,CASTASASETQYF
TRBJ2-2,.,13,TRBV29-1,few,TGCAGCGTAGGCTGGGGAGAGAGCGGGGAGCTGTTTTTT,CSVGWGESGELFF
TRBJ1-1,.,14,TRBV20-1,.,TGCAATGCTAGGGTCTCGCCCCGGAACACTGAAGCTTTCTTT,CNARVSPRNTEAFF
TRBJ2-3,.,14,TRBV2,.,TGTGCCAGCAGTGAGATACAGGGCACAGATACGCAGTATTTT,CASSEIQGTDTQYF
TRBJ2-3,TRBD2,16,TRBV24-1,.,TGTGCCTCCAGTGAGATGAGCGGGGAACGGGGAGATACGCAGTATTTT,CASSEMSGERGDTQYF
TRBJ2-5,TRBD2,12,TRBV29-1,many,TGCAGCGTCGCGCGGGAGCAAGAGACCCAGTACTTC,CSVAREQETQYF
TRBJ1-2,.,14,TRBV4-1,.,TGCGCCAGCAGCCAAGAGTTCGCGGACTTAGGCTACGCCTTC,CASSQEFADLGYAF
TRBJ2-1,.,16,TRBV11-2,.,TGTGCCAGCAGCTCTTCGAGACTAGTGGGATGGGGTGAGCAGTTCTTC,CASSSSRLVGWGEQFF
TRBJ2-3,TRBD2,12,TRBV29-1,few,TGCAGCGTTGAAATTAGCGGGAGGACGCAGTATTTT,CSVEISGRTQYF
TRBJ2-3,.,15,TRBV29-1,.,TGTAGCGTCGAAGATTTCGGACGGAGCACAGATACGCAGTATTTT,CSVEDFGRSTDTQYF
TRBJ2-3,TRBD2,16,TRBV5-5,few,TGTGCCAGCAGCTTGGAGCCAGCGGGAGGTCGGGATACGCAGTATTTT,CASSLEPAGGRDTQYF
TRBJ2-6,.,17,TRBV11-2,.,TGTGCCAGCAGCTCATCCGGTGCGAGCTCTGGGTCCAACGTCCTGACTTTC,CASSSSGASSGSNVLTF
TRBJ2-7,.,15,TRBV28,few,TGTGCCAGCAGTTTTGGGCAGGGGTGGTCCTACGAGCAGTACTTC,CASSFGQGWSYEQYF
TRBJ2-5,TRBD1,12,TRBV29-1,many,TGCAGCGGGGGACAGGGGTCGGAGACCCAGTACTTC,CSGGQGSETQYF
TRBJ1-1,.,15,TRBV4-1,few,TGCGCCAGCAGCCAAGCAGGGAACAGGAACACTGAAGCTTTCTTT,CASSQAGNRNTEAFF
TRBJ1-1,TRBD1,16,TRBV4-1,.,TGCGCCAGCAGCCAAGATCTCTACAGGGGGAACACTGAAGCTTTCTTT,CASSQDLYRGNTEAFF
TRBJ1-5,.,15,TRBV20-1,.,TGCAGTGCTAGTTTGGCTGTTGGGGGTAATCAGCCCCAACATTTT,CSASLAVGGNQPQHF
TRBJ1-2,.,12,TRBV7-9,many,TGTGCCAGCAGCTTGGGGGCCGCTGGCTACACCTTC,CASSLGAAGYTF
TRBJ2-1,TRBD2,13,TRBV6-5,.,TGTACCAGCAGTGACTCCGGAGGGACTAGTCAGTTTTTC,CTSSDSGGTSQFF
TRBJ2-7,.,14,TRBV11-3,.,TGTGCCAGCAGCACACCCGACGATTTCTACGAGCAGTATTTC,CASSTPDDFYEQYF
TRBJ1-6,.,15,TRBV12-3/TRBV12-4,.,TGTGCCAGCAGTTTAACATTGGACACTCGGTCACCCCTCCAATTT,CASSLTLDTRSPLQF
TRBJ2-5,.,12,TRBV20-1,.,TGCAGTGCTAGACATAGCGGCGAGACCCAGTACTTC,CSARHSGETQYF